A single sample gave rise to the 19 T cell receptor beta chains below, sequenced in a study of blood T cells in healthy people across ages. Through a sample-barcoded 5' primer and a J-beta primer mix, a second PCR was run for roughly 6 to 11 cycles. TCRdb used MiXCR to reprocess the 5' RACE reads, holding one entry per CDR3 protein. The data show fewer than 1.5 million distinct CDR3 sequences, 42% seen once. The sequencing sample was made of blood. These receptors all come from a young woman in good health.

The rearrangement uses TRBV12-3 or TRBV12-4 and TRBJ1-5, with 10 bases matching TRBD1. The CDR3 has 17 residues. Losses at the gene ends were 4 bases for V and 2 bases for J; bases not matched to a gene: 8. CDR3 region: CASSSAGQGIGNQPQHF. The DNA for the CDR3 is TGTGCCAGCAGTTCTGCGGGACAGGGGATAGGCAATCAGCCCCAGCATTTT.

This clonotype was recorded only once. This rearrangement joins TRBV28 to TRBJ2-5; 9 bases map to TRBD1. The CDR3 sequence is 14 residues long. V was clipped by 10 bases and J by 11 bases; unmatched bases: 17. CDR1 is MDHEN and CDR2 is SYDVKM in the germline V gene. The CDR3 DNA reads TGTGCCACCTTCCCGGGACAGGGTTTCGGTGAGCAGTACTTC. Residues: CATFPGQGFGEQYF. The whole variable domain, filled in from reference TRBV28 and TRBJ2-5, reads DVKVTQSSRYLVKRTGEKVFLECVQDMDHENMFWYRQDPGLGLRLIYFSYDVKMKEKGDIPEGYSVSREKKERFSLILESASTNQTSMYLCATFPGQGFGEQYFGPGTRLLVL.

Note on this clonotype: With a much larger clone just one base away, this may be a read error. V usage is TRBV10-3 and J usage is TRBJ2-1; D remains ambiguous. The last part of the DNA fits TRBJ2-7 better; the J call may be wrong. The CDR3 is 13 residues long. Germline V CDR1 and CDR2: ENHRY, SYGVKD. The CDR3 reads CAISVGRHNEQYF. The CDR3 DNA follows: TGTGCCATCAGTGTCGGCAGACACAATGAGCAGTACTTC.

This chain uses TRBV20-1 with TRBJ2-1; D is tentatively TRBD1 or TRBD2 (5 bases each). CDR3 size: 16 residues. V lost 1 base and J lost 8, with 21 bases in between. Germline V lookup: CDR1 DFQATT, CDR2 SNEGSKA (reference sequence). The CDR3 loop reads CSARAYRDAPGDEQFF. For the CDR3, the DNA is TGCAGTGCTAGAGCGTACCGGGACGCCCCTGGGGATGAGCAGTTCTTC.

The sample holds a few counts of this clonotype. The chain recombines TRBV20-1 with TRBJ1-2; TRBD1 matches 7 bases. V shed 6 bases, J shed 3 bases, and the junction held 4 bases outside the gene matches. This CDR3 is built from 12 residues. Germline values: CDR1 DFQATT, CDR2 SNEGSKA (reference sequence). Written as DNA, the CDR3 is TGCAGTGCCCCACAGGGGTACTATGGCTACACCTTC. This codes for CSAPQGYYGYTF.

This clonotype was counted only a few times. The J gene is TRBJ2-1, the V gene TRBV5-1, with TRBD1 identical over 8 bases. The V segment lost 1 base and the J segment 2 bases; nucleotides outside the gene matches: 8. The CDR3 totals 17 residues. Looked up from germline, CDR1 is SGHRS and CDR2 is YFSETQ. This chain's CDR3 is CASSLMTQGQAYNEQFF. Here the CDR3 DNA reads TGCGCCAGCAGCTTGATGACCCAGGGACAGGCCTACAATGAGCAGTTCTTC.

The chain joins TRBV2 to TRBJ2-3, with 13 bases aligning to TRBD2. CDR1 and CDR2 from the germline V gene are SNHLY and FYNNEI. V dropped 2 bases and J dropped 2; count of bases not matched to a gene: 4. CDR3 length equals 17 residues. CDR3 region: CASSERGLAGSTDTQYF. Here the CDR3 DNA reads TGTGCCAGCAGTGAACGGGGACTAGCGGGGTCCACAGATACGCAGTATTTT.

On this clonotype: A junction boundary mismatches the germline segment, possibly from a read error. This sequence joins TRBV7-2 and TRBJ1-2, with D possibly matching TRBD1 (6 bases). Germline-derived CDR1 and CDR2 are SGHTA and FQGNSA. This CDR3 is 15 amino acids long. For the CDR3, the DNA is TGTGCCAGCAGCTTAGAGGGGGGAGCTAACTATGGCTGCACCTTC. It translates to CASSLEGGANYGCTF. The complete variable domain, with remaining parts taken from reference TRBV7-2 and TRBJ1-2, reads GAGVSQSPSNKVTEKGKDVELRCDPISGHTALYWYRQSLGQGLEFLIYFQGNSAPDKSGLPSDRFSAERTGGSVSTLTIQRTQQEDSAVYLCASSLEGGANYGCTFGSGTRLTVV.

The chain employs TRBV12-3 or TRBV12-4 and TRBJ2-3; 7 bases map to TRBD2. The CDR3 runs 15 residues. J was trimmed by 4 bases and V by 1 base; bases with no gene match: 5. The CDR3 DNA sequence: TGTGCCAGCAGTTTAGGCGGGAGAGGCGCAGATACGCAGTATTTT. Translation: CASSLGGRGADTQYF.

This clonotype was found once. The V gene is TRBV6-6, the J gene TRBJ2-3; D is unresolved. The CDR3 consists of 13 residues. CDR1 MNHNY and CDR2 SVGAGI come from the germline V gene (reference sequence). V shed 10 bases and J shed 1 base, with 12 bases lying between them. Here the CDR3 reads CATQRARTDTQYF. CDR3 nucleotides: TGTGCCACACAAAGGGCCCGCACAGATACGCAGTATTTT.

The chain recombines TRBV20-1 with TRBJ1-2; no reliable D call. The germline V gene has CDR1 DFQATT and CDR2 SNEGSKA (reference sequence). V was shortened by 6 bases and J by 6 bases, with 14 bases between the two germline ends. CDR3 length: 12 residues. The CDR3 sequence: CSAPSGSDGYTF. The CDR3 DNA follows: TGCAGTGCCCCCAGCGGTTCCGATGGCTACACCTTC.

This rearrangement joins TRBV28 to TRBJ2-7, with D tentatively TRBD1 or TRBD2 (5 bases each). This CDR3 is built from 14 residues. In germline, CDR1 is MDHEN, CDR2 SYDVKM. V gave up 6 bases and J gave up 2 bases, with 14 bases separating them. The DNA of the CDR3 is TGTGCCAGCAGAACTCCCGGGACCACCTACGAGCAGTACTTC. This sequence encodes CASRTPGTTYEQYF. The entire variable domain, with the rest obtained from reference TRBV28 and TRBJ2-7, is as follows: DVKVTQSSRYLVKRTGEKVFLECVQDMDHENMFWYRQDPGLGLRLIYFSYDVKMKEKGDIPEGYSVSREKKERFSLILESASTNQTSMYLCASRTPGTTYEQYFGPGTRLTVT.

Only a few counts were recorded for this clonotype. The genes are TRBV4-2 and TRBJ1-1; D perhaps matches TRBD1 (5 bases). V was clipped by 4 bases and J by 4 bases, with 13 bases between them. Germline CDR1 is LGHNA and CDR2 is YNFKEQ. This CDR3 comprises 14 residues. The CDR3 nucleotides are TGTGCCAGCAGCCCGGGGGTGCGTGTCACTGAAGCTTTCTTT. Its translation is CASSPGVRVTEAFF.

Written as DNA, the CDR3 is TGTGCCAGCAGTGAACCGGGACAACTCTATGGCTACACCTTC. It specifies CASSEPGQLYGYTF. The chain is built from TRBV25-1 and TRBJ1-2; TRBD1 is a possible D gene (6 bases). The CDR3 covers 14 residues. Germline CDR1 is MGHDK and CDR2 is SYGVNS. The V and J ends lost 2 bases and 4 bases respectively, with 11 bases between them.

This clonotype occurred a few times. This chain uses TRBV5-1 with TRBJ2-3; D tentatively fits TRBD1 or TRBD2 (5 bases each). This CDR3 is built from 14 residues. Trimming took 4 bases from V and 6 from J, leaving 15 bases between them. Per the germline V gene, CDR1 is SGHRS and CDR2 is YFSETQ. CDR3 coding DNA: TGCGCCAGCAGCCTAGGGACCGCCGTGGATACGCAGTATTTT. It yields the protein CASSLGTAVDTQYF.

The rearrangement links TRBV4-2 to TRBJ2-1; D might be TRBD1 or TRBD2, each matching 5 bases. TRBJ2-7 matches the DNA end more closely, so the J call is doubtful. Per germline, CDR1 LGHNA and CDR2 YNFKEQ. This CDR3 has 16 residues. CDR3 coding DNA: TGTGCCAGCAGCCGAGATCGACAAGGGACCTACAATGAGCAGTACTTC. This translates into CASSRDRQGTYNEQYF.

The table lists this clonotype with many counts. The chain combines TRBV11-1 with TRBJ2-7; weak D call: TRBD1 (6 bases). The CDR3 runs 17 residues. From germline, CDR1 is SGHAT and CDR2 FQDESV (reference sequence). Deletions cut 4 bases from V and 2 bases from J, with 21 bases between. The CDR3 nucleotides are TGTGCCAGCAGCTCCAACTCTCATGGGACATCAGCCTACGAGCAGTACTTC. Its translation: CASSSNSHGTSAYEQYF.

This clonotype was picked up a small number of times. The genes are TRBV2 and TRBJ2-5; D uncertain. This CDR3 is built from 14 residues. Trimming removed 7 bases at V and 7 bases at J, with 19 bases between. Germline-derived CDR1 and CDR2 are SNHLY and FYNNEI. The CDR3 DNA is TGTGCCAGCAACCTAAGGGCCAGTGAAGGGACCCAGTACTTC. It is translated as CASNLRASEGTQYF.

V usage is TRBV4-2 and J usage is TRBJ2-7; tentatively, D is TRBD2 (6 bases). This CDR3 has 17 residues. V lost 3 bases and J lost 7, with 25 bases in between. Germline assignment: CDR1 LGHNA and CDR2 YNFKEQ. CDR3 amino acids: CASSQKPGTPHFSEQYF. CDR3 DNA: TGTGCCAGCAGCCAGAAACCCGGGACTCCGCACTTTAGTGAGCAGTACTTC.